One sample yielded the 6 T cell receptor beta chains listed below, sequenced in a study of shared clonotypes between healthy human individuals. Profiled with immunoSEQ multiplex PCR; TCRdb holds only in-frame clones, not every one. The data contain roughly 500,000 clones, 60% to 85% of them singletons. Input material: PBMCs. These receptors were obtained from a woman in her thirties or forties in good health. Some clones in this sample may be carry-over from other donors' samples.

The chain joins TRBV29-1 to TRBJ1-4; D not resolved. The germline V gene encodes CDR1 SQVTM and CDR2 ANQGSEA. This CDR3 contains 14 residues. V gave up 5 bases and J gave up 4 bases, with 14 bases separating them. DNA for the CDR3: TGCAGCGTTCTCGAGGGCAGCTTTAATGAAAAACTGTTTTTT. It specifies CSVLEGSFNEKLFF.

For this clone: Other DNA variants within this sample encode the same CDR3. Written as DNA, the CDR3 is TGTGCCAGCAGCTTAACGGGAAGCTCCTACGAGCAGTACTTC. Translating it yields CASSLTGSSYEQYF. The chain recombines TRBV5-4 with TRBJ2-7; a possible D gene is TRBD2 (5 bases). The CDR3 contains 14 residues. Trimming left V 2 bases short and J 0 bases short, with 9 bases between. Germline assignment: CDR1 SGHNT and CDR2 YYREEE (reference sequence).

The rearrangement joins TRBV2 to TRBJ1-5; maybe TRBD1 (5 bases). Trimming removed 5 bases at V and 5 bases at J, with 13 bases between. This CDR3 region has 14 residues. Germline loops: CDR1 SNHLY, CDR2 FYNNEI. CDR3 in amino acids: CASSLQVFDQPQHF. For the CDR3, the DNA is TGTGCCAGCAGTCTACAGGTTTTCGATCAGCCCCAGCATTTT.

V and J are TRBV7-2 and TRBJ2-5; 8 bases map to TRBD2. The CDR3 sequence is 15 residues long. V dropped 1 base and J dropped 2; count of bases not matched to a gene: 3. The germline V gene encodes CDR1 SGHTA and CDR2 FQGNSA. CDR3 region: CASSLGASGQETQYF. CDR3 sequence (DNA): TGTGCCAGCAGCTTAGGCGCTAGCGGGCAAGAGACCCAGTACTTC.

The V gene is TRBV5-1, the J gene TRBJ1-6; D is perhaps TRBD1 (5 bases). The V and J ends lost 4 bases and 7 bases respectively, with 9 bases between them. Looked up from germline, CDR1 is SGHRS and CDR2 is YFSETQ. CDR3 length: 13 amino acids. CDR3 residues: CASSEGTNSPLHF. The CDR3 DNA follows: TGCGCCAGCAGCGAAGGGACGAATTCACCCCTCCACTTT.

The chain combines TRBV18 with TRBJ1-5, with D tentatively TRBD1 (5 bases). Trimming took off 3 bases at V and 6 bases at J, with 15 bases between the two ends. The CDR3 consists of 15 residues. Germline CDR1 and CDR2: KGHSH and LQKENI. The DNA of the CDR3 is TGTGCCAGCTCACCGGAAGTCGGAGGGGCTCAGCCCCAGCATTTT. Translating gives CASSPEVGGAQPQHF.